This is a list of T cell receptor beta chains from one sample in a study of CD8 T cells in ankylosing spondylitis. TCRdb re-called the 5' RACE reads with MiXCR, one entry per CDR3 protein. Of tens of thousands of distinct CDR3 sequences in the sample, roughly 2.5% were seen once. The specimen sequenced was blood, either unsorted or a sorted T cell fraction (not recorded which). The receptors were sampled from a male donor with ankylosing spondylitis or in good health (not recorded which). The CDR3 runs from the conserved cysteine through the conserved F or W. D genes are given only for firm matches. Clone size is given as once, few, many, or a class for an expanded clone.

>TRBV9|TRBJ2-5|many|.
TGTGCCAGCAGCGTAGATGCAGGGGTGGAAGAGACCCAGTACTTC
CASSVDAGVEETQYF
>TRBV9|TRBJ2-3|many|TRBD2
TGTGCCAGCAGCGTAGGACTAGCAGTCCTCACAGATACGCAGTATTTT
CASSVGLAVLTDTQYF
>TRBV9|TRBJ1-6|many|TRBD1
TGTGCCAGTGGACAGGGGGCGAGAAATTCACCCCTCCACTTT
CASGQGARNSPLHF
>TRBV9|TRBJ2-2|many|TRBD2
TGTGCCAGCAGCGTAGTAATAGCGGGGACCGGGGAGCTGTTTTTT
CASSVVIAGTGELFF
>TRBV9|TRBJ1-5|many|TRBD1
TGTGCCAGCAGCGGACCGGGACAGGGTACACAGCCCCAGCATTTT
CASSGPGQGTQPQHF
>TRBV9|TRBJ2-3|many|TRBD2
TGTGCCAGCAGCGGAACCGGGACTAGCGGACCCTACAGCACAGATACGCAGTATTTT
CASSGTGTSGPYSTDTQYF
>TRBV9|TRBJ2-2|many|.
TGTGCCAGCAGCGTAGCCAGCGGTAACACCGGGGAGCTGTTTTTT
CASSVASGNTGELFF
>TRBV9|TRBJ2-7|many|TRBD2
TGTGCCAGCAGCCTAGGGACTAGCGGATACGAGCAGTACTTC
CASSLGTSGYEQYF
>TRBV9|TRBJ2-5|many|.
TGTGCCAGCAGCGTCGGGACTTCCCATCCAACCCAAGAGACCCAGTACTTC
CASSVGTSHPTQETQYF
>TRBV21-1|TRBJ2-7|many|.
TGTGCCAGCATTATACTAGCGCCCAACTCCTACGAGCAGTACTTC
CASIILAPNSYEQYF
>TRBV9|TRBJ1-1|many|TRBD1
TGTGCCAGCAGCGCGACAGGGATGGGGACTGAAGCTTTCTTT
CASSATGMGTEAFF